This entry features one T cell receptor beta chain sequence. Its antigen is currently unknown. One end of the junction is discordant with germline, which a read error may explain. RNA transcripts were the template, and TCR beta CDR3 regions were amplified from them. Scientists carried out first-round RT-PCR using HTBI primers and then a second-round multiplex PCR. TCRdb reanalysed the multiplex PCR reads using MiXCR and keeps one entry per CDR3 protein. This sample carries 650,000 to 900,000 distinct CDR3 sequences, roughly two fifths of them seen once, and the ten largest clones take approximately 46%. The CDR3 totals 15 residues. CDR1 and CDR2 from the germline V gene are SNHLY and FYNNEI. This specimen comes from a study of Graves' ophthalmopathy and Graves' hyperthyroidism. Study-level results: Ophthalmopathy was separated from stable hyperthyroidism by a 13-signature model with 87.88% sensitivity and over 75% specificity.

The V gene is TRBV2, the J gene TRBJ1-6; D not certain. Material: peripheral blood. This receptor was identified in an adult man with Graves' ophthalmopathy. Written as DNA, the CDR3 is TGTGCCACCAGTCTAGCGGGAGAGGCTAATTCACCCCTCCACTTT. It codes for CATSLAGEANSPLHF.